These 11 T cell receptor beta chains were sequenced from one sample in a study of T cell responses to AZD1222 COVID-19 vaccine. Repertoires were generated with immunoSEQ multiplex PCR, while TCRdb's copy carries only in-frame clones and drops some. The sample lists tens of thousands of clones; about 88% were seen once. The starting material was peripheral blood, obtained on day 0 of AZD1222 vaccination. The source of these receptors is an adult in good health.

The CDR3 nucleotides are TGTGCCAGCAGCTTACGTTTGATTGTCGGATTAACTAATGAAAAACTGTTTTTT. Its protein is CASSLRLIVGLTNEKLFF. The gene calls are TRBV7-2 and TRBJ1-4, with D uncertain. Per the germline V gene, CDR1 is SGHTA and CDR2 is FQGNSA. The CDR3 length is 18 residues. Trimming pared 2 bases from V and 1 base from J, leaving 17 bases between. The complete variable domain, with remaining parts taken from reference TRBV7-2 and TRBJ1-4, reads GAGVSQSPSNKVTEKGKDVELRCDPISGHTALYWYRQSLGQGLEFLIYFQGNSAPDKSGLPSDRFSAERTGGSVSTLTIQRTQQEDSAVYLCASSLRLIVGLTNEKLFFGSGTQLSVL.

This sequence joins TRBV28 and TRBJ2-7; 12 bases are a match to TRBD2. CDR1 is MDHEN and CDR2 is SYDVKM in the germline V gene. The trim removed 1 base at V and 4 bases at J, leaving 5 bases unmatched. This CDR3 spans 16 amino acids. CDR3 region: CASSLLILAGGYEQYF. CDR3 coding DNA: TGTGCCAGCAGTTTATTAATTCTAGCGGGAGGGTACGAGCAGTACTTC.

The gene calls are TRBV9 and TRBJ2-7; no definite D call. V was clipped by 4 bases and J by 2 bases, with 16 bases between them. Germline loops: CDR1 SGDLS, CDR2 YYNGEE. The CDR3 sequence is 15 residues long. CDR3 region: CASSSTGYGTYEQYF. DNA of the CDR3: TGTGCCAGCAGCTCTACTGGGTACGGAACCTACGAGCAGTACTTC. The variable domain in full, with the rest retrieved from reference TRBV9 and TRBJ2-7, is DSGVTQTPKHLITATGQRVTLRCSPRSGDLSVYWYQQSLDQGLQFLIQYYNGEERAKGNILERFSAQQFPDLHSELNLSSLELGDSALYFCASSSTGYGTYEQYFGPGTRLTVT.

This rearrangement joins TRBV7-7 to TRBJ2-7, with TRBD1 matching over 9 bases. This CDR3 contains 16 residues. Germline trimming cut 5 bases from V and 4 bases from J; bases unmatched to any gene: 12. Per germline, CDR1 SSHAT and CDR2 FNYEAQ (reference sequence). The CDR3 sequence is CASSPGAGQGSYEQYF. The CDR3 region has the DNA TGTGCCAGCAGCCCGGGGGCCGGACAGGGGAGTTACGAGCAGTACTTC.

The CDR3 here is CASTQGTGHNYEQYF. The CDR3 DNA reads as TGTGCCAGCACCCAAGGGACAGGGCATAACTACGAGCAGTACTTC. The J gene is TRBJ2-7, the V gene TRBV6-5; 9 bases fit TRBD1. The CDR3 contains 15 residues. Losses at the gene ends were 7 bases for V and 3 bases for J; bases not matched to a gene: 10. Germline CDR1 is MNHEY and CDR2 is SVGAGI.

This clone was observed a handful of times. V gene TRBV7-2 combines with J gene TRBJ1-3; no clear D gene. V was pared by 4 bases and J by 3 bases, with 13 bases between. This CDR3 region has 15 residues. Germline assignment: CDR1 SGHTA and CDR2 FQGNSA. CDR3 nucleotide sequence: TGTGCCAGCAGCTCGACCCGCTACGGTGGAAACACCATATATTTT. Its translation: CASSSTRYGGNTIYF.

The gene calls are TRBV23-1 and TRBJ2-7, with D possibly called TRBD1 or TRBD2 (5 bases each). TRBV23-1 is known as an ORF, though its function is uncertain. V was clipped by 5 bases and J by 5 bases, with 19 bases between them. The CDR3 runs 15 residues. CDR3 bases: TGCGCCAGCAGTACAAACCGGAGTCGGGGCCACGAGCAGTACTTC. It encodes CASSTNRSRGHEQYF.

The CDR3 sequence is CASSIPPPRAINEKLFF. In DNA form, the CDR3 reads TGTGCCAGCAGTATTCCCCCCCCCAGGGCTATTAATGAAAAACTGTTTTTT. The chain is built from TRBV25-1 and TRBJ1-4, with D perhaps matching TRBD1 (5 bases). Germline V gene sequence: CDR1 MGHDK, CDR2 SYGVNS. This CDR3 is 17 amino acids long. Trimming stripped 5 bases from V and 4 bases from J, with 20 bases between. Drawing the rest from reference TRBV25-1 and TRBJ1-4, the complete variable domain is EADIYQTPRYLVIGTGKKITLECSQTMGHDKMYWYQQDPGMELHLIHYSYGVNSTEKGDLSSESTVSRIRTEHFPLTLESARPSHTSQYLCASSIPPPRAINEKLFFGSGTQLSVL.

The genes are TRBV6-2 or TRBV6-3 and TRBJ2-1, with D tentatively TRBD1 or TRBD2 (5 bases each). The CDR3 covers 15 residues. V was clipped by 4 bases and J by 6 bases, with 16 bases between them. CDR1 and CDR2 from the germline V gene are MNHEY and SVGEGT. This chain's CDR3 is CASSSGTWTLNEQFF. The DNA of the CDR3 is TGTGCCAGCAGTTCAGGGACCTGGACTCTCAATGAGCAGTTCTTC.

The chain recombines TRBV10-3 with TRBJ2-1, with no clear D. Trimming took off 8 bases at V and 8 bases at J, with 13 bases between the two ends. This CDR3 comprises 12 residues. The germline V gene encodes CDR1 ENHRY and CDR2 SYGVKD. The DNA for the CDR3 is TGTGCCATCTCGGGCTTAGGCGATGAGCAGTTCTTC. The encoded protein is CAISGLGDEQFF.

This sequence joins TRBV6-5 and TRBJ1-2, with TRBD1 as a possible D gene (6 bases). Trimming removed 4 bases from V and 7 bases from J, with 16 bases in between. Germline CDR1 MNHEY, CDR2 SVGAGI. This CDR3 spans 14 amino acids. The CDR3 reads CASSSTQGGGGYTF. CDR3 nucleotide sequence: TGTGCCAGCAGTTCTACCCAAGGGGGGGGTGGCTACACCTTC.